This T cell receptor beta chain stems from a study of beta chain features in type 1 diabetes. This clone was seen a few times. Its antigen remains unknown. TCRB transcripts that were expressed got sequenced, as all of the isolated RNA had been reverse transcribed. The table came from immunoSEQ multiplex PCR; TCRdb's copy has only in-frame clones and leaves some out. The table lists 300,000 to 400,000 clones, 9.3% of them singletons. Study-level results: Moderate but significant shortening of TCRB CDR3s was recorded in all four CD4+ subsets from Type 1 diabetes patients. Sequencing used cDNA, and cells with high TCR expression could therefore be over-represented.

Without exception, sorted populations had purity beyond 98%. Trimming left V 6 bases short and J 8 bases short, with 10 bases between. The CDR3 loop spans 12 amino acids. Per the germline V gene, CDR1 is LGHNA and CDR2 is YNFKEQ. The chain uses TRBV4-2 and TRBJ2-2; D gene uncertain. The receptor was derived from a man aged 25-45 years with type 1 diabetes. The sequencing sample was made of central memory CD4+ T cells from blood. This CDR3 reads CASRSAAGELFF. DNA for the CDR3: TGTGCCAGCAGGTCCGCGGCGGGGGAGCTGTTTTTT.